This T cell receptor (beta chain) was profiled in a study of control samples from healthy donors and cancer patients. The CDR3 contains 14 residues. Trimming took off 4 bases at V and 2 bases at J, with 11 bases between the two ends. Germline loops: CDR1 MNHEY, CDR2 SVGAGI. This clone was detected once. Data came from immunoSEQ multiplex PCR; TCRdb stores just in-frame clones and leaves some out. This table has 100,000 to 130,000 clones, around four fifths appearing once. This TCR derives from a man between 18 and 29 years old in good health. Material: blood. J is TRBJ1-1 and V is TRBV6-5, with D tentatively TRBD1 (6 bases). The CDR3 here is CASSFHRDNTEAFF. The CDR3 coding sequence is TGTGCCAGCAGTTTCCACAGGGATAACACTGAAGCTTTCTTT.